This entry lists 25 T cell receptor beta chains sequenced from one sample in a study of cytomegalovirus exposure and HLA in healthy donors. In the PCR, 60 Vbeta and 13 Jbeta primers were used. The data were produced by immunoSEQ multiplex PCR, yet TCRdb's version contains in-frame clones alone and is incomplete. The sample shows about 190,000 clones, around 88% of them seen only once. Sequenced sample: PBMCs. These receptors were taken from a man aged 35-49 years in good health and CMV-seropositive.

The gene calls are TRBV11-1 and TRBJ1-1; D unresolved. CDR3 length: 13 amino acids. V dropped 6 bases and J dropped 1 base, with 9 bases sitting between them. The germline CDR1 and CDR2 sequences are SGHAT and FQDESV (reference sequence). CDR3 in amino acids: CASRVKPNTEAFF. Here the CDR3 DNA reads TGTGCCAGCAGAGTAAAGCCGAACACTGAAGCTTTCTTT.

The J gene is TRBJ2-1, the V gene TRBV7-2; D is possibly TRBD2 (5 bases). CDR3 length: 13 residues. Trimming took 0 bases from V and 7 from J, leaving 7 bases between them. Germline CDR1 and CDR2: SGHTA and FQGNSA. The CDR3: CASSLARGNEQFF. CDR3 bases: TGTGCCAGCAGCTTAGCGCGAGGGAATGAGCAGTTCTTC.

J is TRBJ1-1 and V is TRBV5-6; a weak D match, TRBD1 (5 bases). Trimming left V 4 bases short and J 5 bases short, with 15 bases between. CDR3 size: 14 residues. Germline values: CDR1 SGHDT, CDR2 YYEEEE. The CDR3 reads CASSRGGYGTEAFF. CDR3 bases: TGTGCCAGCAGCCGCGGGGGTTATGGAACTGAAGCTTTCTTT.

The chain couples TRBV6-5 to TRBJ1-5, with D unclear. V dropped 4 bases and J dropped 7 bases, with 11 bases sitting between them. CDR1 is MNHEY and CDR2 is SVGAGI in the germline V gene. This CDR3 spans 13 amino acids. The DNA for the CDR3 is TGTGCCAGCAGTTCGCAAGGAGGGCAGCCCCAGCATTTT. Translation: CASSSQGGQPQHF.

The chain has TRBV5-1 and TRBJ1-2, with 9 bases matching TRBD1. Germline CDR1 SGHRS, CDR2 YFSETQ. V trimming: 0 bases; J trimming: 6 bases; junction bases outside the gene matches: 9. The CDR3 length is 16 residues. CDR3 residues: CASSLGRTGAANGYTF. Here the CDR3 DNA reads TGCGCCAGCAGCTTGGGTCGGACAGGGGCGGCCAATGGCTACACCTTC. Complete variable domain (other parts from reference TRBV5-1 and TRBJ1-2): KAGVTQTPRYLIKTRGQQVTLSCSPISGHRSVSWYQQTPGQGLQFLFEYFSETQRNKGNFPGRFSGRQFSNSRSEMNVSTLELGDSALYLCASSLGRTGAANGYTFGSGTRLTVV.

CDR3 bases: TGTGCCAGCAGTGATCCACGATCCAGGGGGACCATCCACGAGCAGTACTTC. Its translation: CASSDPRSRGTIHEQYF. The chain is built from TRBV25-1 and TRBJ2-7; 7 positions match TRBD1. With 3 bases clipped from V and 5 bases from J, the junction kept 16 bases outside the gene matches. Germline CDR1 MGHDK, CDR2 SYGVNS. This CDR3 has 17 amino acids.

The gene calls are TRBV6-5 and TRBJ2-3; a weak D match, TRBD1 (6 bases). The V gene's germline CDR1 is MNHEY and CDR2 SVGAGI. Between the trimmed V and J ends, which lost 5 bases and 0 bases, there was a span of 9 bases. The CDR3 extends over 14 amino acids. The chain's CDR3 is CASSEDRSTDTQYF. The CDR3 DNA reads as TGTGCCAGCAGTGAGGACAGAAGCACAGATACGCAGTATTTT.

The chain has TRBV6-1 and TRBJ2-3; 9 nucleotides align to TRBD1. Trimming removed 6 bases from V and 5 bases from J; junction bases left unmatched: 9. Germline V CDR1 and CDR2: MNHNS, SASEGT. This CDR3 has 15 amino acids. CDR3 loop: CASSLKDRGIDTQYF. The DNA of the CDR3 is TGTGCCAGCAGCTTAAAAGACAGGGGGATAGATACGCAGTATTTT.

Remarks on this clone: This sample includes further DNA sequences coding for the same CDR3. The chain links TRBV4-1 to TRBJ1-1; 7 bases map to TRBD1. Per germline, CDR1 MGHRA and CDR2 YSYEKL. There are 12 residues in the CDR3. The J segment lost 7 bases and the V segment lost 4 bases, leaving 3 bases of the junction unmatched. The CDR3 sequence is CASSPGQLEAFF. CDR3 coding DNA: TGCGCCAGCAGCCCGGGACAGCTTGAAGCTTTCTTT.

This chain connects TRBV2 to TRBJ2-3; D gene unclear. The CDR3 extends over 14 amino acids. The V end lost 6 bases, the J end lost 2 bases, and 12 bases lay between the germline ends. Germline loops: CDR1 SNHLY, CDR2 FYNNEI. Here the CDR3 DNA reads TGTGCCAGCAGCCGAGGAACCATCACAGATACGCAGTATTTT. Protein: CASSRGTITDTQYF. Full variable domain (missing parts from reference TRBV2 and TRBJ2-3): EPEVTQTPSHQVTQMGQEVILRCVPISNHLYFYWYRQILGQKVEFLVSFYNNEISEKSEIFDDQFSVERPDGSNFTLKIRSTKLEDSAMYFCASSRGTITDTQYFGPGTRLTVL.

This clone showed up just a few times. The J gene is TRBJ1-2, the V gene TRBV7-2; no clear D. CDR1 is SGHTA, CDR2 FQGNSA, per germline. The length of the CDR3 is 13 residues. Deletions cut 5 bases from V and 8 bases from J, with 15 bases between. This chain's CDR3 is CASSDGIIYGYTF. CDR3 in DNA: TGTGCCAGCAGCGACGGGATAATCTACGGCTACACCTTC.

The chain carries TRBV10-1 and TRBJ2-1; D gene ambiguous. Germline V gives CDR1 WNHNN, CDR2 SYGVQD (reference sequence). The CDR3 spans 16 residues. Trimming took off 0 bases at V and 6 bases at J, with 15 bases between the two ends. The CDR3 DNA reads TGCGCCAGCAGTGAGTCCGCGGCCTCTACCCCCAATGAGCAGTTCTTC. Its protein product is CASSESAASTPNEQFF.

The rearrangement uses TRBV27 and TRBJ1-2, with D perhaps TRBD1 (6 bases). Germline CDR1 is MNHEY and CDR2 is SMNVEV (reference sequence). With 5 bases removed from V and 1 base from J, the gap between germline ends came to 11 bases. The CDR3 length is 14 residues. CDR3 bases: TGTGCCAGCAGTCCAGGGGTCGTTAACTATGGCTACACCTTC. Amino acid sequence: CASSPGVVNYGYTF.

The table lists this clone with a few counts. The rearrangement uses TRBV19 and TRBJ2-6, with D perhaps matching TRBD2 (5 bases). The V and J ends lost 3 bases and 0 bases respectively, with 6 bases between them. From germline, CDR1 is LNHDA and CDR2 SQIVND (reference sequence). The CDR3 length is 15 residues. CDR3 region: CASSIDYSGANVLTF. The CDR3 DNA follows: TGTGCCAGTAGTATTGACTACTCTGGGGCCAACGTCCTGACTTTC.

This sequence joins TRBV29-1 and TRBJ1-2, with 7 bases fitting TRBD1. The CDR3 covers 12 residues. Germline assignment: CDR1 SQVTM and CDR2 ANQGSEA. The junction had 8 bases not matched to a gene; V was cut back by 6 bases and J by 7 bases. As DNA, the CDR3 is TGCAGCGTCGGGGACAGTGTAGGTGGCTACACCTTC. Its translation is CSVGDSVGGYTF.

The rearrangement uses TRBV6-1 and TRBJ2-3, with 7 bases aligning to TRBD1. Per the germline V gene, CDR1 is MNHNS and CDR2 is SASEGT. The V gene end was trimmed by 7 bases and the J gene end by 2 bases; junction bases not matched to a gene: 6. CDR3 length: 14 residues. DNA of the CDR3: TGTGCCAGCACCTCCGGGACAGCCACAGATACGCAGTATTTT. It specifies CASTSGTATDTQYF.

The J gene is TRBJ1-2, the V gene TRBV5-1, with a weak D call TRBD1 (5 bases). Trimming pared 0 bases from V and 7 bases from J, leaving 16 bases between. Per the germline V gene, CDR1 is SGHRS and CDR2 is YFSETQ. The CDR3 is made up of 15 amino acids. The CDR3 bases are TGCGCCAGCAGCTTGGGAACGGGGGTCACCCCTGGCTACACCTTC. Its protein is CASSLGTGVTPGYTF.

The chain links TRBV25-1 to TRBJ1-1; possible D gene TRBD1, 5 bases. The V gene's germline CDR1 is MGHDK and CDR2 SYGVNS. Trimming removed 1 base from V and 2 bases from J, with 11 bases in between. The length of the CDR3 is 15 residues. The CDR3 is CASSEWRGENTEAFF. The CDR3 coding sequence is TGTGCCAGCAGTGAATGGCGGGGGGAAAACACTGAAGCTTTCTTT.

The CDR3 bases are TGTGCCAGCAGTACCCTCGGGAGAGTCCAAGAGACCCAGTACTTC. Amino acids: CASSTLGRVQETQYF. V usage is TRBV27 and J usage is TRBJ2-5, with D perhaps TRBD2 (6 bases). Germline CDR1 is MNHEY and CDR2 is SMNVEV (reference sequence). This CDR3 is built from 15 residues. Trimming removed 5 bases at V and 1 base at J, with 14 bases between.

As DNA, the CDR3 is TGCAGCGTCATCTTGGGACAGGCCCATCTGGAGCAGTACTTC. Translated: CSVILGQAHLEQYF. J is TRBJ2-7 and V is TRBV29-1, with 8 bases aligning to TRBD1. The V and J ends lost 6 bases and 7 bases, in that order; junction bases with no gene match: 14. Looked up from germline, CDR1 is SQVTM and CDR2 is ANQGSEA. This CDR3 is built from 14 residues.

The chain couples TRBV5-1 to TRBJ2-1, with D possibly TRBD1 on 7 matching bases. Trimming removed 2 bases at V and 1 base at J, with 22 bases between. This CDR3 contains 19 residues. From germline, CDR1 is SGHRS and CDR2 YFSETQ. The CDR3 DNA is TGCGCCAGCAGCTTTTTTGAGGCAGGGGGGCGTTGGTCCTACAATGAGCAGTTCTTC. It yields the protein CASSFFEAGGRWSYNEQFF.

The chain links TRBV14 to TRBJ1-2, with TRBD1 matching 7 bases. This CDR3 spans 14 amino acids. Germline V CDR1 and CDR2: SGHDN, FVKESK. Germline trimming cut 4 bases from V and 8 bases from J; bases unmatched to any gene: 10. The CDR3 sequence: CASSPYRGLGGYTF. DNA of the CDR3: TGTGCCAGCAGCCCTTACAGGGGATTGGGAGGCTACACCTTC. The whole variable domain, filled in from reference TRBV14 and TRBJ1-2, reads EAGVTQFPSHSVIEKGQTVTLRCDPISGHDNLYWYRRVMGKEIKFLLHFVKESKQDESGMPNNRFLAERTGGTYSTLKVQPAELEDSGVYFCASSPYRGLGGYTFGSGTRLTVV.

The rearrangement joins TRBV5-8 to TRBJ1-4, with 8 positions matching TRBD1. CDR3 size: 17 residues. Germline V gene data show CDR1 as SGHTS and CDR2 as YDEGEE. The J segment lost 0 bases and the V segment lost 2 bases, leaving 6 bases of the junction unmatched. CDR3 DNA sequence: TGTGCCAGCAGCTTCCCGACAGGGGCTGCAACTAATGAAAAACTGTTTTTT. It translates to CASSFPTGAATNEKLFF.

The chain has TRBV5-1 and TRBJ1-2; 12 nucleotides align to TRBD1. CDR1 is SGHRS and CDR2 is YFSETQ in the germline V gene. Germline trimming cut 3 bases from V and 5 bases from J; bases unmatched to any gene: 8. The length of the CDR3 is 16 residues. The CDR3 DNA reads as TGCGCCAGCAGCTCCGGGACAGGGGGCGCGGGATATGGCTACACCTTC. Translation: CASSSGTGGAGYGYTF.

The V call is TRBV9, the J call TRBJ1-1, with a weak D call TRBD1 (6 bases). Deletions cut 1 base from V and 6 bases from J, with 13 bases between. CDR3 length: 14 residues. Germline V lookup: CDR1 SGDLS, CDR2 YYNGEE. The CDR3 region has the DNA TGTGCCAGCAGCGTACAGGTAGGGGGGGCTGAAGCTTTCTTT. It codes for CASSVQVGGAEAFF.